Each of the 29 T cell receptor beta chains below was sequenced from the same sample in a study of T cell responses to AZD1222 COVID-19 vaccine. Method: immunoSEQ multiplex PCR; TCRdb's copy keeps in-frame clones and lacks some. The table has approximately 170,000 clones, 94% seen once. The sequences come from peripheral blood, collected 28 days after the second AZD1222 dose. The receptors stem from an adult who received the AZD1222 COVID-19 vaccine.

The chain uses TRBV2 and TRBJ1-1, with D tentatively TRBD1 (5 bases). CDR3 length equals 13 residues. With 10 bases removed from V and 0 bases from J, the gap between germline ends came to 12 bases. Germline CDR1 and CDR2: SNHLY and FYNNEI. CDR3 bases: TGTGCCACAGGGAGAATCATGAACACTGAAGCTTTCTTT. It codes for CATGRIMNTEAFF.

CDR3 in amino acids: CASSYQSGTSGSNEQFF. The CDR3 DNA is TGCGCCAGCAGCTACCAATCCGGGACTAGCGGGTCCAATGAGCAGTTCTTC. The chain has TRBV5-1 and TRBJ2-1; 12 nucleotides line up with TRBD2. Germline lookup yields CDR1 SGHRS and CDR2 YFSETQ. Losses at the gene ends were 3 bases for V and 6 bases for J; bases not matched to a gene: 10. The CDR3 is 17 residues long.

The rearrangement uses TRBV29-1 and TRBJ1-2; D might be TRBD1 (5 bases). The CDR3 extends over 16 amino acids. The V gene's germline CDR1 is SQVTM and CDR2 ANQGSEA. Trimming pared 2 bases from V and 3 bases from J, leaving 19 bases between. The CDR3 sequence is CSVELWRAGLYYGYTF. The CDR3 DNA is TGCAGCGTTGAACTGTGGAGGGCAGGGCTCTACTATGGCTACACCTTC.

The chain links TRBV7-2 to TRBJ1-6; unclear D gene. Trimming removed 3 bases at V and 7 bases at J, with 7 bases between. Germline V gene lookup returns CDR1 SGHTA and CDR2 FQGNSA. CDR3 length: 13 amino acids. CDR3: CASSLGENSPLHF. The CDR3 region has the DNA TGTGCCAGCAGCTTGGGCGAAAATTCACCCCTCCACTTT.

The chain couples TRBV30 to TRBJ1-3, with D unresolved. This CDR3 region has 13 residues. V was cut by 0 bases and J by 4 bases, with 7 bases left in between. Germline V gene sequence: CDR1 GTSNPN, CDR2 SVGIG (reference sequence). The chain's CDR3 is CAWSVALGNTIYF. CDR3 nucleotides: TGTGCCTGGAGTGTAGCACTGGGAAACACCATATATTTT.

V and J are TRBV28 and TRBJ2-3; 7 bases map to TRBD2. Trimming cost V 6 bases and J 6 bases; bases outside gene matches: 12. Germline loops: CDR1 MDHEN, CDR2 SYDVKM. The CDR3 runs to 15 residues. CDR3 nucleotides: TGTGCCAGCAGCTCTAGCGGTTCACTGGGCGATACGCAGTATTTT. Its protein product is CASSSSGSLGDTQYF. Full variable domain (outside the CDR3, taken from reference TRBV28 and TRBJ2-3): DVKVTQSSRYLVKRTGEKVFLECVQDMDHENMFWYRQDPGLGLRLIYFSYDVKMKEKGDIPEGYSVSREKKERFSLILESASTNQTSMYLCASSSSGSLGDTQYFGPGTRLTVL.

This sequence joins TRBV7-2 and TRBJ2-5; TRBD2 matches at 10 bases. This CDR3 comprises 15 residues. V was clipped by 5 bases and J by 4 bases; unmatched bases: 7. Germline CDR1 is SGHTA and CDR2 is FQGNSA. The CDR3 loop reads CASSPWLAGGETQYF. The CDR3 DNA is TGTGCCAGCAGCCCTTGGTTAGCGGGGGGAGAGACCCAGTACTTC.

This clone is a singleton in its sample. The rearrangement links TRBV18 to TRBJ1-4; TRBD1 might be the D (5 bases). This CDR3 has 15 amino acids. Trimming removed 2 bases at V and 3 bases at J, with 10 bases between. The V gene's germline CDR1 is KGHSH and CDR2 LQKENI. In nucleotides, the CDR3 is TGTGCCAGCTCACCATCAGGGTCGCCTAATGAAAAACTGTTTTTT. Its protein product is CASSPSGSPNEKLFF.

In this sample, this clone turned up a few times. J is TRBJ2-1 and V is TRBV6-5, with 9 positions matching TRBD1. Germline loops: CDR1 MNHEY, CDR2 SVGAGI. The CDR3 spans 15 residues. V shed 4 bases and J 0 bases; nucleotides not matched to a gene: 1. CDR3: CASSLTGGSYNEQFF. The DNA for the CDR3 is TGTGCCAGCAGTTTGACAGGGGGCTCCTACAATGAGCAGTTCTTC.

V and J are TRBV28 and TRBJ2-2, with 8 bases matching TRBD2. V dropped 4 bases and J dropped 1; count of bases not matched to a gene: 5. In germline, CDR1 is MDHEN, CDR2 SYDVKM. This CDR3 comprises 16 residues. In nucleotides, the CDR3 is TGTGCCAGCAGTTCCCCGGGGGGGAGGAACACCGGGGAGCTGTTTTTT. Its translation: CASSSPGGRNTGELFF.

The CDR3 sequence: CATSGSASEQFF. DNA of the CDR3: TGTGCCACCAGTGGTTCAGCGAGTGAGCAGTTCTTC. The chain couples TRBV24-1 to TRBJ2-1; D not certain. CDR1 KGHDR and CDR2 SFDVKD come from the germline V gene. V shed 5 bases and J shed 9 bases, with 10 bases lying between them. The CDR3 loop spans 12 amino acids.

The chain employs TRBV7-2 and TRBJ1-1; 8 bases are shared with TRBD1. The V and J ends lost 2 bases and 1 base, in that order; junction bases with no gene match: 3. Per the germline V gene, CDR1 is SGHTA and CDR2 is FQGNSA. This CDR3 has 15 residues. The chain's CDR3 is CASSLRDRPNTEAFF. CDR3 bases: TGTGCCAGCAGCTTACGGGACAGGCCGAACACTGAAGCTTTCTTT. The whole variable domain, filled in from reference TRBV7-2 and TRBJ1-1, reads GAGVSQSPSNKVTEKGKDVELRCDPISGHTALYWYRQSLGQGLEFLIYFQGNSAPDKSGLPSDRFSAERTGGSVSTLTIQRTQQEDSAVYLCASSLRDRPNTEAFFGQGTRLTVV.

The rearrangement joins TRBV27 to TRBJ2-3; D remains unclear. This CDR3 is built from 13 residues. Trimming cost V 3 bases and J 2 bases, with 6 bases left between them. CDR1 MNHEY and CDR2 SMNVEV come from the germline V gene (reference sequence). CDR3 amino acids: CASSLIATDTQYF. As DNA, the CDR3 is TGTGCCAGCAGTTTGATTGCCACAGATACGCAGTATTTT.

V gene TRBV9 combines with J gene TRBJ2-2; D possibly matches TRBD1 or TRBD2 (6 bases each). The CDR3 extends over 15 amino acids. V lost 1 base to trimming and J lost 7 bases, with 14 bases between them. Germline V CDR1 and CDR2: SGDLS, YYNGEE. CDR3 loop: CASSVRGTLGGELFF. Written as DNA, the CDR3 is TGTGCCAGCAGCGTACGGGGGACACTTGGCGGGGAGCTGTTTTTT.

The chain carries TRBV11-2 and TRBJ1-1; no definite D call. CDR1 and CDR2 from the germline V gene are SGHAT and FQNNGV. Trimming pared 1 base from V and 1 base from J, leaving 16 bases between. CDR3 length: 17 residues. CDR3 region: CASSLVKSGFKNTEAFF. CDR3 bases: TGTGCCAGCAGCTTAGTTAAAAGTGGGTTTAAGAACACTGAAGCTTTCTTT.

CDR3 sequence (DNA): TGTGCCAGCACCACCTCAGGGGACGTGAACACTGAAGCTTTCTTT. This translates into CASTTSGDVNTEAFF. The V call is TRBV28, the J call TRBJ1-1, with a possible D match to TRBD1 (6 bases). V gave up 7 bases and J gave up 0 bases, with 15 bases separating them. Germline V gene sequence: CDR1 MDHEN, CDR2 SYDVKM. The CDR3 contains 15 residues.

V gene TRBV19 combines with J gene TRBJ1-6, with 7 bases that match TRBD1. CDR1 LNHDA and CDR2 SQIVND come from the germline V gene (reference sequence). The junction had 8 bases not matched to a gene; V was cut back by 6 bases and J by 6 bases. This CDR3 spans 15 amino acids. CDR3 residues: CASRDTGTANSPLHF. Here the CDR3 DNA reads TGTGCCAGTAGGGACACCGGGACAGCTAATTCACCCCTCCACTTT.

This chain links TRBV28 with TRBJ1-2; 7 bases align to TRBD1. This CDR3 region has 16 residues. Germline CDR1 MDHEN, CDR2 SYDVKM. Germline trimming cut 6 bases from V and 1 base from J; bases unmatched to any gene: 11. The CDR3 DNA follows: TGTGCCAGCAGCCTAATAGGACAGGAAAGTAACTATGGCTACACCTTC. Protein sequence: CASSLIGQESNYGYTF.

CDR3 coding DNA: TGCGCCACCCTATACCGCGATGAGCAGTTCTTC. This encodes CATLYRDEQFF. This rearrangement joins TRBV5-1 to TRBJ2-1, with D hard to call. The germline CDR1 and CDR2 sequences are SGHRS and YFSETQ. Between the trimmed V and J ends, which lost 9 bases and 8 bases, there was a span of 12 bases. The CDR3 length is 11 residues.

The genes are TRBV13 and TRBJ2-3; 12 bases line up with TRBD1. Germline trimming cut 5 bases from V and 6 bases from J; bases unmatched to any gene: 9. The V gene's germline CDR1 is PRHDT and CDR2 FYEKMQ (reference sequence). The length of the CDR3 is 16 residues. The CDR3 loop is CASSPAMGTGGDTQYF. The CDR3, as DNA: TGTGCCAGCAGCCCCGCTATGGGGACAGGGGGCGATACGCAGTATTTT.

The chain combines TRBV6-5 with TRBJ1-2; D is uncertain. The germline V gene encodes CDR1 MNHEY and CDR2 SVGAGI. V lost 8 bases to trimming and J lost 1 base, with 11 bases between them. The CDR3 covers 13 residues. The CDR3 region is CASSDGINYGYTF. Written as DNA, the CDR3 is TGTGCCAGCTCCGACGGGATTAACTATGGCTACACCTTC.

The CDR3 loop is CASSIVSGRDTGELFF. As DNA, the CDR3 is TGTGCCAGCAGCATAGTTAGCGGGAGGGACACCGGGGAGCTGTTTTTT. The chain couples TRBV7-7 to TRBJ2-2; 11 bases map to TRBD2. The junction had 5 bases not matched to a gene; V was cut back by 5 bases and J by 3 bases. CDR3 length: 16 amino acids. Germline assignment: CDR1 SSHAT and CDR2 FNYEAQ (reference sequence).

The rearrangement joins TRBV10-1 to TRBJ1-5; D unresolved. The CDR3 extends over 15 amino acids. Germline V gives CDR1 WNHNN, CDR2 SYGVQD (reference sequence). Trimming cost V 0 bases and J 7 bases, with 13 bases left between them. CDR3 in DNA: TGCGCCAGCAGTGAGTCGCGGCAGCTTGGCCAGCCCCAGCATTTT. This codes for CASSESRQLGQPQHF.

This clone has only one observation. V is TRBV7-9 and J is TRBJ1-2; unclear D gene. V lost 3 bases, J lost 3 bases, and 8 bases lay in between. Per germline, CDR1 SEHNR and CDR2 FQNEAQ (reference sequence). The CDR3 is 13 residues long. The CDR3 sequence is CASSFDSHYGYTF. As DNA, the CDR3 is TGTGCCAGCAGCTTTGATTCGCACTATGGCTACACCTTC. Drawing the rest from reference TRBV7-9 and TRBJ1-2, the complete variable domain is DTGVSQNPRHKITKRGQNVTFRCDPISEHNRLYWYRQTLGQGPEFLTYFQNEAQLEKSRLLSDRFSAERPKGSFSTLEIQRTEQGDSAMYLCASSFDSHYGYTFGSGTRLTVV.

The rearrangement uses TRBV7-6 and TRBJ2-7, with D possibly called TRBD1 or TRBD2 (5 bases each). Germline values: CDR1 SGHVS, CDR2 FNYEAQ. The CDR3 length is 12 residues. Trimming stripped 3 bases from V and 10 bases from J, with 13 bases between. The CDR3 DNA is TGTGCCAGCAGCTTTGACGGGGCGCAACAGTACTTC. Translation gives CASSFDGAQQYF.

V and J are TRBV28 and TRBJ1-5; D uncertain. Germline V gives CDR1 MDHEN, CDR2 SYDVKM. V was clipped by 3 bases and J by 0 bases, with 3 bases between them. The length of the CDR3 is 13 residues. The CDR3 bases are TGTGCCAGCAGTTTTGTTAGCAATCAGCCCCAGCATTTT. Protein product: CASSFVSNQPQHF.

In regard to this clone: Other DNA sequences in this specimen translate into the identical CDR3. V gene TRBV30 combines with J gene TRBJ1-1; tentative D call: TRBD1 (5 bases). V lost 0 bases to trimming and J lost 2 bases, with 7 bases between them. The CDR3 contains 13 residues. Looked up from germline, CDR1 is GTSNPN and CDR2 is SVGIG (reference sequence). The CDR3 region is CAWSVRGNTEAFF. The CDR3 region has the DNA TGTGCCTGGAGTGTGAGGGGAAACACTGAAGCTTTCTTT. Looking up the rest from reference TRBV30 and TRBJ1-1 gives the full variable domain: SQTIHQWPATLVQPVGSPLSLECTVEGTSNPNLYWYRQAAGRGLQLLFYSVGIGQISSEVPQNLSASRPQDRQFILSSKKLLLSDSGFYLCAWSVRGNTEAFFGQGTRLTVV.

This rearrangement joins TRBV28 to TRBJ1-3; possibly TRBD1 for D (6 bases). Trimming took off 5 bases at V and 4 bases at J, with 15 bases between the two ends. The CDR3 has 15 amino acids. The germline CDR1 and CDR2 sequences are MDHEN and SYDVKM. CDR3 residues: CASSLHRVTGNTIYF. The CDR3 DNA reads TGTGCCAGCAGTCTTCACAGGGTTACGGGAAACACCATATATTTT.

V gene TRBV7-9 combines with J gene TRBJ1-2; 7 bases are shared with TRBD1. Looked up from germline, CDR1 is SEHNR and CDR2 is FQNEAQ (reference sequence). V trimming: 3 bases; J trimming: 5 bases; junction bases outside the gene matches: 0. This CDR3 contains 12 residues. The CDR3 nucleotides are TGTGCCAGCAGCTTGGGACAGTATGGCTACACCTTC. As protein: CASSLGQYGYTF.